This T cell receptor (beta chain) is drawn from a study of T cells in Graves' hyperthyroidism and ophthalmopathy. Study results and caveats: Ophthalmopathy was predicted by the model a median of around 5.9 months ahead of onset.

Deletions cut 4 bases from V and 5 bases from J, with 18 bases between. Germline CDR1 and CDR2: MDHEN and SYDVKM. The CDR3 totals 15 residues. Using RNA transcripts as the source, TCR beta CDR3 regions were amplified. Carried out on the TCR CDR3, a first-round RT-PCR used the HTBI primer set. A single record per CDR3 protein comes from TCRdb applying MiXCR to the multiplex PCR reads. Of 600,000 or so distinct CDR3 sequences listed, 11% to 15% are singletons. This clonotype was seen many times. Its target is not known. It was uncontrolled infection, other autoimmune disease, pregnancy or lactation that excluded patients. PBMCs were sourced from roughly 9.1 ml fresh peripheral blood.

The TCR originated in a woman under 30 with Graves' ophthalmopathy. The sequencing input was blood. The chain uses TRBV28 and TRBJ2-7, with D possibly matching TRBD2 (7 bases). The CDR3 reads CASSSPGQGGDEQYF. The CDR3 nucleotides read TGTGCCAGCAGTTCCCCCGGGCAAGGGGGGGACGAGCAGTACTTC. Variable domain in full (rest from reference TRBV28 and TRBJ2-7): DVKVTQSSRYLVKRTGEKVFLECVQDMDHENMFWYRQDPGLGLRLIYFSYDVKMKEKGDIPEGYSVSREKKERFSLILESASTNQTSMYLCASSSPGQGGDEQYFGPGTRLTVT.